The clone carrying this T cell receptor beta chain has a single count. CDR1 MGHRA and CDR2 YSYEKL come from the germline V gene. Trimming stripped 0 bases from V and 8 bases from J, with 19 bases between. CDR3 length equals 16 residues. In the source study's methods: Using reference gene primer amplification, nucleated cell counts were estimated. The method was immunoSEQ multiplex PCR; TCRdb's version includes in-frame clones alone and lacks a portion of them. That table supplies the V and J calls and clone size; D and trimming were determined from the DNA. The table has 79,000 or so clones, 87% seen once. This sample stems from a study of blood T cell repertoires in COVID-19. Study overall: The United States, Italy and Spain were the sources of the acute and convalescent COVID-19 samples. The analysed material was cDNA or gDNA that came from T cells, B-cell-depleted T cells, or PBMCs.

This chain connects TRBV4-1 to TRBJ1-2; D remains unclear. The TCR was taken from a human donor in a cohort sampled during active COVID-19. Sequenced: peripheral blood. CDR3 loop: CASSQEGVEPARGYTF. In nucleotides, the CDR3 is TGCGCCAGCAGCCAAGAGGGCGTGGAACCTGCACGAGGCTACACCTTC.